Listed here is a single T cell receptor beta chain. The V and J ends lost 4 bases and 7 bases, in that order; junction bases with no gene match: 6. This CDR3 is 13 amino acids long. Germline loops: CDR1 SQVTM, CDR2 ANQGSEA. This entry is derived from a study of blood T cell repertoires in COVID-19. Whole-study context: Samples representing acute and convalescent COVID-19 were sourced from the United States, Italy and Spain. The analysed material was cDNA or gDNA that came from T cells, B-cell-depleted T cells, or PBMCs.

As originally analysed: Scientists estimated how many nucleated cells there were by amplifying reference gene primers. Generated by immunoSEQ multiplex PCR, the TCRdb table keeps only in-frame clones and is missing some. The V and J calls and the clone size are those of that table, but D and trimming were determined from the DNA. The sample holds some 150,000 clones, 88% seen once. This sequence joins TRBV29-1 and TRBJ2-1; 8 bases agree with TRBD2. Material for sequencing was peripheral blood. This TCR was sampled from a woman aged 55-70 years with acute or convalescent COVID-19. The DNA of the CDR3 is TGCAGCGTTGTGGGACTAGAGTCAAATGAGCAGTTCTTC. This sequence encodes CSVVGLESNEQFF.